The 13 T cell receptor beta chains presented below share a single source sample, sequenced in a study of blood T cells in healthy people across ages (dated by TCRdb to the mid-2010s). Libraries were prepared through 5' RACE. The sequencing machine was an Illumina HiSeq 2500. A second PCR of about 7 to 12 cycles was run with a J-beta primer mix and a sample-barcoded 5' primer. TCRdb passed the public sequencing reads through fastp at Q25 and MiXCR, retaining productive beta sequences. Entries that share a CDR3 protein sequence are merged under the most common genes and DNA. The sample profile shows 650,000 to 800,000 distinct CDR3 sequences; roughly 44% of them were found once. Of the sample, under 20% falls within the top ten clones. The material sequenced was blood. The receptors here all came from a man aged 55 to 70 in good health.

This clonotype was detected only a few times. The V gene is TRBV7-2, the J gene TRBJ2-7; D remains ambiguous. This CDR3 has 12 residues. V dropped 5 bases and J dropped 4 bases, with 9 bases sitting between them. From germline, CDR1 is SGHTA and CDR2 FQGNSA. The CDR3 spells CASSATQYEQYF. The DNA of the CDR3 is TGTGCCAGCAGCGCTACACAGTACGAGCAGTACTTC. The full variable domain, rest sourced from reference TRBV7-2 and TRBJ2-7, is GAGVSQSPSNKVTEKGKDVELRCDPISGHTALYWYRQSLGQGLEFLIYFQGNSAPDKSGLPSDRFSAERTGGSVSTLTIQRTQQEDSAVYLCASSATQYEQYFGPGTRLTVT.

This clonotype was picked up a small number of times. V gene TRBV6-2 or TRBV6-3 combines with J gene TRBJ2-7; D unclear. CDR1 and CDR2 (germline): MNHEY, SVGEGT. V was trimmed by 5 bases and J by 8 bases, leaving 10 bases between them. The CDR3 is 11 residues long. In DNA form, the CDR3 reads TGTGCCAGCAGTCTAACGGATCAGCAGTACTTC. It codes for CASSLTDQQYF.

This chain links TRBV6-2 or TRBV6-3 with TRBJ2-5, with 7 bases that match TRBD2. V gave up 6 bases and J gave up 11 bases; unmatched junction bases: 12. Germline V gene data show CDR1 as MNHEY and CDR2 as SVGEGT. This CDR3 is 13 amino acids long. The CDR3 protein is CASRSGGSYVQYF. In DNA, the CDR3 is TGTGCCAGCAGGTCGGGGGGATCCTACGTGCAGTACTTC.

The J gene is TRBJ2-7, the V gene TRBV11-2; 9 bases map to TRBD1. Per the germline V gene, CDR1 is SGHAT and CDR2 is FQNNGV. V was pared by 5 bases and J by 0 bases, with 8 bases of the junction left unmatched. The CDR3 extends over 16 amino acids. CDR3 coding DNA: TGTGCCAGCAGCCGACGGCGGGGACAGGGCTCCTACGAGCAGTACTTC. The encoded protein is CASSRRRGQGSYEQYF.

This clonotype came up a few times. Possible read error: a much larger clone is one base away. The chain carries TRBV6-4 and TRBJ2-2, with TRBD2 matching over 9 bases. The germline gives CDR1 MRHNA, CDR2 SNTAGT. The CDR3 sequence is 15 residues long. Trimming at V came to 5 bases and at J to 6 bases, leaving 7 bases not matched to a gene. The CDR3 DNA reads TGTGCCAGCAGTCTCGTAGCGGGGGAGTCCGGGGAGCTGTTTTTT. It encodes CASSLVAGESGELFF.

Concerning this clonotype itself: A read error may produce the germline difference seen at one junction end. The rearrangement joins TRBV3-1 to TRBJ2-1; a possible D gene is TRBD1 (6 bases). The CDR3 is made up of 13 amino acids. CDR1 is LGHDT and CDR2 is YNNKEL in the germline V gene (reference sequence). CDR3 amino acids: CTSSQGRGDEQFF. CDR3 DNA sequence: TGTACCAGCAGCCAAGGCAGGGGCGATGAGCAGTTCTTC.

V is TRBV9 and J is TRBJ2-3, with D unresolved. The germline V gene has CDR1 SGDLS and CDR2 YYNGEE. This CDR3 region has 15 residues. Trimming removed 3 bases from V and 5 bases from J, with 16 bases in between. The CDR3 DNA reads as TGTGCCAGCAGCGCCCTTCTCCGCACACAAGATACGCAGTATTTT. This translates into CASSALLRTQDTQYF.

This clonotype appeared a few times. The chain carries TRBV2 and TRBJ2-3; D not certain. This CDR3 spans 14 amino acids. The V end lost 2 bases, the J end lost 7 bases, and 13 bases lay between the germline ends. Germline values: CDR1 SNHLY, CDR2 FYNNEI. CDR3 sequence (DNA): TGTGCCAGCAGTGAATGGGGTACCCTCAATACGCAGTATTTT. It yields the protein CASSEWGTLNTQYF.

The rearrangement uses TRBV19 and TRBJ2-7, with D possibly matching TRBD2 (6 bases). Germline V gene data show CDR1 as LNHDA and CDR2 as SQIVND (reference sequence). The CDR3 is made up of 14 amino acids. Trimming shortened V by 5 bases and J by 3 bases, and 14 bases separated the two germline ends. CDR3 in amino acids: CASSPDPRDYEQYF. As DNA, the CDR3 is TGTGCCAGTAGTCCCGACCCGCGGGACTACGAGCAGTACTTC. The full variable domain, with the rest looked up from reference TRBV19 and TRBJ2-7, is DGGITQSPKYLFRKEGQNVTLSCEQNLNHDAMYWYRQDPGQGLRLIYYSQIVNDFQKGDIAEGYSVSREKKESFPLTVTSAQKNPTAFYLCASSPDPRDYEQYFGPGTRLTVT.

The V call is TRBV5-1, the J call TRBJ2-1; possibly TRBD1 for D (5 bases). The CDR3 is 14 amino acids. V lost 0 bases and J 6 bases, leaving 10 bases between the germline ends. CDR1 is SGHRS and CDR2 is YFSETQ in the germline V gene. CDR3 coding DNA: TGCGCCAGCAGCTTGGTCGTAGGGGTCAATGAGCAGTTCTTC. Translation: CASSLVVGVNEQFF.

This clonotype was recorded a few times. The V and J genes are TRBV15 and TRBJ2-3; 7 bases match TRBD2. Unmatched junction bases numbered 8, after V lost 5 bases and J lost 6 bases. Per the germline V gene, CDR1 is LNHNV and CDR2 is YYDKDF (reference sequence). The CDR3 length is 14 residues. CDR3 amino acids: CATSFTGGPDTQYF. CDR3 bases: TGTGCCACCAGCTTTACGGGGGGACCCGATACGCAGTATTTT. The full variable domain, in which reference TRBV15 and TRBJ2-3 provide the parts outside the CDR3, is DAMVIQNPRYQVTQFGKPVTLSCSQTLNHNVMYWYQQKSSQAPKLLFHYYDKDFNNEADTPDNFQSRRPNTSFCFLDIRSPGLGDTAMYLCATSFTGGPDTQYFGPGTRLTVL.

The rearrangement uses TRBV30 and TRBJ2-6, with D perhaps matching TRBD1 (5 bases). CDR3 length equals 15 residues. V was trimmed by 1 base and J by 0 bases, leaving 7 bases between them. Germline CDR1 is GTSNPN and CDR2 is SVGIG (reference sequence). CDR3 DNA: TGTGCCTGGAGTGAGGGGATCTCTGGGGCCAACGTCCTGACTTTC. Protein: CAWSEGISGANVLTF.

The chain has TRBV5-1 and TRBJ2-1, with 8 bases lining up with TRBD2. Losses at the gene ends were 0 bases for V and 14 bases for J; bases not matched to a gene: 13. Germline V gene sequence: CDR1 SGHRS, CDR2 YFSETQ. The CDR3 is made up of 15 amino acids. The CDR3 loop is CASSLAPERAGEKFF. Here the CDR3 DNA reads TGCGCCAGCAGCTTGGCCCCGGAACGAGCGGGGGAGAAGTTCTTC.